This passage covers 29 T cell receptor beta chains from one sample sequenced in a study of identical twins' blood T cells. TCRdb reprocessed the 5' RACE reads via MiXCR and lists one record per CDR3 protein. The data contain roughly 340,000 distinct CDR3 sequences, about 28% of them singletons. Source material: PBMCs. All receptors derive from a woman between 18 and 55 years old in good health.

This clonotype was found a few times. This chain connects TRBV18 to TRBJ1-1, with D possibly being TRBD1 (5 bases). In germline, CDR1 is KGHSH, CDR2 LQKENI. Trimming removed 2 bases from V and 6 bases from J, with 13 bases in between. The CDR3 has 14 amino acids. The CDR3 coding sequence is TGTGCCAGCTCACCAGGGACTGAGCACGCTGAAGCTTTCTTT. It yields the protein CASSPGTEHAEAFF.

This rearrangement joins TRBV12-5 to TRBJ1-1; D remains unclear. Trimming removed 0 bases from V and 1 base from J, with 15 bases in between. Per germline, CDR1 LGHNT and CDR2 FRNRAP. This CDR3 region has 17 residues. CDR3 protein: CASGLVLSGDKNTEAFF. The CDR3 DNA reads TGTGCTAGTGGTTTGGTCCTTTCCGGGGATAAGAACACTGAAGCTTTCTTT. The full variable domain, with the rest looked up from reference TRBV12-5 and TRBJ1-1, is DARVTQTPRHKVTEMGQEVTMRCQPILGHNTVFWYRQTMMQGLELLAYFRNRAPLDDSGMPKDRFSAEMPDATLATLKIQPSEPRDSAVYFCASGLVLSGDKNTEAFFGQGTRLTVV.

This clonotype has only a few counts. The rearrangement joins TRBV6-2 or TRBV6-3 to TRBJ2-7; 7 positions agree with TRBD2. Germline lookup yields CDR1 MNHEY and CDR2 SVGEGT. The ends lost 4 bases at V and 9 bases at J; junction bases unmatched: 12. This CDR3 is 14 amino acids long. The CDR3 loop is CASSSGGLPTGQYF. CDR3 nucleotides: TGTGCCAGCAGTTCGGGGGGACTACCGACGGGGCAGTACTTC.

This clonotype was picked up a small number of times. The chain links TRBV3-1 to TRBJ1-5, with a tentative D call TRBD1 (6 bases). The V end lost 4 bases, the J end lost 4 bases, and 11 bases lay between the germline ends. The germline V gene has CDR1 LGHDT and CDR2 YNNKEL (reference sequence). This CDR3 has 14 amino acids. The CDR3 nucleotides are TGTGCCAGCAGCCGAGGGACATCTAATCAGCCCCAGCATTTT. Its protein is CASSRGTSNQPQHF.

This clonotype has ten or more counts. V and J are TRBV29-1 and TRBJ2-1; D is unresolved. The germline CDR1 and CDR2 sequences are SQVTM and ANQGSEA. This CDR3 region has 11 residues. Between the trimmed V and J ends, which lost 3 bases and 4 bases, there was a span of 4 bases. The CDR3 nucleotides read TGCAGCGTTGACGGTTACAATGAGCAGTTCTTC. Protein sequence: CSVDGYNEQFF.

The rearrangement joins TRBV30 to TRBJ1-5; D may be TRBD1 (5 bases). Per germline, CDR1 GTSNPN and CDR2 SVGIG (reference sequence). Deletions cut 2 bases from V and 2 bases from J, with 16 bases between. CDR3 length: 16 amino acids. The DNA of the CDR3 is TGTGCCTGGAGTATCACAGGTGGCTGGGGCAATCAGCCCCAGCATTTT. Its protein is CAWSITGGWGNQPQHF.

This clonotype has at least ten counts. V gene TRBV11-2 combines with J gene TRBJ2-4, with D tentatively TRBD2 (5 bases). Germline CDR1 and CDR2: SGHAT and FQNNGV. V dropped 3 bases and J dropped 7 bases, with 10 bases sitting between them. This CDR3 contains 13 residues. The CDR3 spells CASSFLTGNIQYF. CDR3 in DNA: TGTGCCAGCAGCTTCCTGACGGGGAACATTCAGTACTTC.

V is TRBV3-1 and J is TRBJ2-1; 8 nucleotides agree with TRBD2. The germline V gene has CDR1 LGHDT and CDR2 YNNKEL (reference sequence). The CDR3 runs to 16 residues. With V trimmed by 3 bases and J by 9 bases, 13 bases remained unmatched. The CDR3 region is CASSHPYSGSRSEQFF. CDR3 in DNA: TGTGCCAGCAGCCATCCCTACAGCGGGAGTAGGAGTGAGCAGTTCTTC.

The CDR3 is CASSLWLITDTQYF. The CDR3 DNA follows: TGTGCCAGCAGTTTATGGCTAATCACAGATACGCAGTATTTT. The chain couples TRBV12-3 or TRBV12-4 to TRBJ2-3; D gene unclear. The CDR3 runs 14 residues. Trimming stripped 2 bases from V and 2 bases from J, with 8 bases between.

This clonotype was picked up a small number of times. The V call is TRBV29-1, the J call TRBJ1-1; D possibly corresponds to TRBD1 (5 bases). The CDR3 has 13 amino acids. The germline V gene has CDR1 SQVTM and CDR2 ANQGSEA. V lost 7 bases and J 0 bases, leaving 12 bases between the germline ends. CDR3 in DNA: TGCAGCGCCAACGGAGGGGTGAACACTGAAGCTTTCTTT. Protein product: CSANGGVNTEAFF.

The chain couples TRBV20-1 to TRBJ2-7; D is possibly TRBD1 (7 bases). The CDR3 sequence is 14 residues long. V was clipped by 1 base and J by 4 bases, with 14 bases between them. Germline CDR1 reads DFQATT; CDR2 reads SNEGSKA (reference sequence). Written as DNA, the CDR3 is TGCAGTGCTAGAGTTGGCAGGGGGGTGTACGAGCAGTACTTC. Translation gives CSARVGRGVYEQYF.

The gene calls are TRBV20-1 and TRBJ2-6; the D gene is possibly TRBD2 (5 bases). V lost 3 bases to trimming and J lost 1 base, with 10 bases between them. This CDR3 comprises 15 residues. CDR1 and CDR2 (germline): DFQATT, SNEGSKA (reference sequence). The DNA for the CDR3 is TGCAGTGCTAGCCTAGGGAGTTCTGGGGCCAACGTCCTGACTTTC. This translates into CSASLGSSGANVLTF.

This chain uses TRBV10-3 with TRBJ2-1; 9 bases line up with TRBD2. V lost 7 bases, J lost 6 bases, and 10 bases stayed unmatched. This CDR3 contains 15 residues. Germline assignment: CDR1 ENHRY and CDR2 SYGVKD. In DNA form, the CDR3 reads TGTGCCATCAATAGACCGGGACTAGCAGCCAATGAGCAGTTCTTC. Protein sequence: CAINRPGLAANEQFF.

This clonotype came up many times. The chain carries TRBV2 and TRBJ1-3, with D possibly TRBD1 on 5 matching bases. The CDR3 runs 16 residues. Germline V gene lookup returns CDR1 SNHLY and CDR2 FYNNEI. V was shortened by 7 bases and J by 8 bases, with 24 bases between the two germline ends. The CDR3, as DNA: TGTGCCAGCATCAAGGTTGGGGCAGCAGGAGGAGACACCATATATTTT. As protein: CASIKVGAAGGDTIYF.

The chain links TRBV6-5 to TRBJ2-3; D is undetermined. CDR3 size: 14 residues. The germline V gene has CDR1 MNHEY and CDR2 SVGAGI. V lost 1 base and J 0 bases, leaving 5 bases between the germline ends. DNA of the CDR3: TGTGCCAGCAGTTACTTAGGGAGCACAGATACGCAGTATTTT. It specifies CASSYLGSTDTQYF.

The V gene is TRBV19, the J gene TRBJ1-2; the match to TRBD1 covers 10 bases. Germline V gene data show CDR1 as LNHDA and CDR2 as SQIVND (reference sequence). With 5 bases clipped from V and 3 bases from J, the junction kept 6 bases outside the gene matches. This CDR3 is built from 15 residues. In DNA form, the CDR3 reads TGTGCCAGTAGTGCCGACAGGGGGCTGGACTATGGCTACACCTTC. It translates to CASSADRGLDYGYTF. The complete variable domain, with remaining parts taken from reference TRBV19 and TRBJ1-2, reads DGGITQSPKYLFRKEGQNVTLSCEQNLNHDAMYWYRQDPGQGLRLIYYSQIVNDFQKGDIAEGYSVSREKKESFPLTVTSAQKNPTAFYLCASSADRGLDYGYTFGSGTRLTVV.

The chain recombines TRBV7-2 with TRBJ2-1; D call uncertain. This CDR3 is built from 13 residues. V shed 2 bases and J shed 8 bases, with 10 bases lying between them. CDR1 and CDR2 (germline): SGHTA, FQGNSA. CDR3 loop: CASSLKAEYEQFF. CDR3 sequence (DNA): TGTGCCAGCAGCTTAAAAGCCGAGTATGAGCAGTTCTTC.

This clonotype showed up just a few times. The V and J genes are TRBV27 and TRBJ1-2; maybe TRBD1 (6 bases). Germline V lookup: CDR1 MNHEY, CDR2 SMNVEV (reference sequence). This CDR3 region has 14 residues. V was pared by 6 bases and J by 8 bases, with 19 bases between. The CDR3 sequence is CASRSTGGRSGYTF. The DNA of the CDR3 is TGTGCCAGCAGGTCGACCGGGGGCCGCTCCGGCTACACCTTC.

The J gene is TRBJ1-3, the V gene TRBV20-1; 8 bases are a match to TRBD1. V lost 2 bases and J lost 0; bases outside the gene matches: 9. This CDR3 contains 17 residues. The germline V gene has CDR1 DFQATT and CDR2 SNEGSKA (reference sequence). CDR3 sequence reads: CSARPRDRQNSGNTIYF. CDR3 DNA: TGCAGTGCTAGACCGCGGGACAGGCAAAACTCTGGAAACACCATATATTTT.

This clonotype was seen only a few times. The genes are TRBV30 and TRBJ2-3, with no clear D. The CDR3 covers 15 residues. The germline V and J ends were trimmed by 7 bases and 1 base, with 18 bases remaining between them. Per the germline V gene, CDR1 is GTSNPN and CDR2 is SVGIG (reference sequence). CDR3 loop: CALGRRLSGTDTQYF. The CDR3 DNA reads TGTGCCTTGGGTAGGAGACTCAGCGGCACAGATACGCAGTATTTT.

This clonotype was detected ten times or more. This sequence joins TRBV12-3 or TRBV12-4 and TRBJ2-2; no reliable D call. CDR3 size: 11 residues. The V end was cut by 2 bases, the J end by 8 bases, with 3 bases between. The CDR3 DNA reads as TGTGCCAGCAGTTTAATTGGGGAGCTGTTTTTT. Translated: CASSLIGELFF.

The chain has TRBV6-5 and TRBJ1-1; no clear D. Trimming removed 0 bases from V and 5 bases from J, with 10 bases in between. The CDR3 has 14 residues. Germline-derived CDR1 and CDR2 are MNHEY and SVGAGI. The CDR3 sequence: CASSYSGSRTEAFF. The DNA of the CDR3 is TGTGCCAGCAGTTACTCGGGGAGTCGAACTGAAGCTTTCTTT.

The chain joins TRBV20-1 to TRBJ2-1, with 7 bases that match TRBD2. V dropped 7 bases and J dropped 2; count of bases not matched to a gene: 2. CDR1 is DFQATT, CDR2 SNEGSKA, per germline (reference sequence). The CDR3 loop spans 12 amino acids. The chain's CDR3 is CSVGRAYNEQFF. The CDR3 DNA is TGCAGTGTAGGGAGGGCCTACAATGAGCAGTTCTTC.

The chain links TRBV9 to TRBJ1-2, with TRBD1 matching 7 bases. The CDR3 is made up of 15 amino acids. J was trimmed by 1 base and V by 3 bases; bases with no gene match: 6. Germline V gives CDR1 SGDLS, CDR2 YYNGEE. The CDR3 is CASSGTGQINYGYTF. The CDR3 nucleotides are TGTGCCAGCAGCGGCACGGGACAGATTAACTATGGCTACACCTTC.

This clonotype was observed a few times. The chain is built from TRBV2 and TRBJ1-2; 7 bases map to TRBD1. Germline assignment: CDR1 SNHLY and CDR2 FYNNEI. The length of the CDR3 is 14 residues. The junction had 6 bases not matched to a gene; V was cut back by 8 bases and J by 0 bases. CDR3 sequence reads: CASLRDRANYGYTF. In DNA form, the CDR3 reads TGTGCCAGCCTCCGGGACAGAGCTAACTATGGCTACACCTTC.

The chain recombines TRBV20-1 with TRBJ2-1; TRBD2 agrees at 13 bases. This CDR3 is built from 16 residues. Germline V gene data show CDR1 as DFQATT and CDR2 as SNEGSKA (reference sequence). V gave up 6 bases and J gave up 1 base; unmatched junction bases: 6. CDR3 coding DNA: TGCAGTGCCGTCGGACTAGCGGGAGTTTCCTACAATGAGCAGTTCTTC. Amino acids: CSAVGLAGVSYNEQFF.

The chain couples TRBV12-3 or TRBV12-4 to TRBJ1-2; D is undetermined. The CDR3 consists of 14 residues. The V and J ends lost 1 base and 5 bases respectively, with 11 bases between them. The CDR3, as DNA: TGTGCCAGCAGTTTAGTTTCCAGACCATATGGCTACACCTTC. Protein product: CASSLVSRPYGYTF.

The chain's CDR3 is CSASYGGRNEKLFF. In nucleotides, the CDR3 is TGCAGTGCGAGCTACGGGGGGCGTAATGAAAAACTGTTTTTT. The chain employs TRBV20-1 and TRBJ1-4, with a possible D match to TRBD1 (6 bases). The V gene's germline CDR1 is DFQATT and CDR2 SNEGSKA (reference sequence). V lost 6 bases, J lost 4 bases, and 15 bases lay in between. The CDR3 spans 14 residues.

This clonotype occurred a few times. This chain connects TRBV28 to TRBJ1-2; TRBD1 agrees at 7 bases. Germline-derived CDR1 and CDR2 are MDHEN and SYDVKM. V lost 3 bases and J lost 2; bases outside the gene matches: 15. The CDR3 totals 18 residues. CDR3 protein: CASSFSDGKGQSNYGYTF. The CDR3 DNA is TGTGCCAGCAGTTTTTCGGACGGCAAGGGACAGTCAAACTATGGCTACACCTTC.